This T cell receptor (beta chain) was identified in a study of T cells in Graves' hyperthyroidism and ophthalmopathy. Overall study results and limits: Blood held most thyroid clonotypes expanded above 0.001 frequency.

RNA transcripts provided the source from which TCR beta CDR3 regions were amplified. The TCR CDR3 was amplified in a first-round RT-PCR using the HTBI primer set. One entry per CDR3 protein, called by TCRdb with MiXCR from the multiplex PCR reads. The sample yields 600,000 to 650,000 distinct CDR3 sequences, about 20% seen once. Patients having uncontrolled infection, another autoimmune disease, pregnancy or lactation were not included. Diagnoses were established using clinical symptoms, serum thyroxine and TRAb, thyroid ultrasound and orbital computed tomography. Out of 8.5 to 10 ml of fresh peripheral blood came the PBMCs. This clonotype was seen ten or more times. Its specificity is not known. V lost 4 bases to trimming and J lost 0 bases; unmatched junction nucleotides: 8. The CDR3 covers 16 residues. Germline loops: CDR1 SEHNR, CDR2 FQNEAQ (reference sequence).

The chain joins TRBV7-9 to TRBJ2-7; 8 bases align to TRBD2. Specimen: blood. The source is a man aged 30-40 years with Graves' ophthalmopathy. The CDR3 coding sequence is TGTGCCAGCAGCTCGCTCGGGGGGGTGAGCTCCTACGAGCAGTACTTC. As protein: CASSSLGGVSSYEQYF.